The clone carrying this T cell receptor beta chain appeared a single time. The sample is drawn from a study of blood T cell repertoires in COVID-19. The germline gives CDR1 SGHRS, CDR2 YFSETQ. The CDR3 spans 15 residues. V was trimmed by 0 bases and J by 6 bases, leaving 12 bases between them. Profiled with immunoSEQ multiplex PCR; TCRdb holds only in-frame clones, not every one. The top ten clones hold 5.5% to 7% of a sample with over 150,000 clones, about 82% of them seen once. The genes are TRBV5-1 and TRBJ2-2, with a possible D match to TRBD1 (5 bases). The sample comprised peripheral blood. This TCR derives from a man in his fifties or sixties with active or convalescent COVID-19. CDR3 DNA: TGCGCCAGCAGCTTGGGGGGCCCTAGGTCCGGGGAGCTGTTTTTT. Its translation: CASSLGGPRSGELFF.